This T cell receptor beta chain is from a study of T cells in Graves' hyperthyroidism and ophthalmopathy. The germline gives CDR1 SQVTM, CDR2 ANQGSEA. The CDR3 is 10 amino acids. The V and J ends lost 7 bases and 1 base respectively, with 4 bases between them. Study observations and caveats: Ophthalmopathy stood apart from stable hyperthyroidism in a 13 V-J model.

In this sample, this clonotype turned up a few times. Its specificity is unknown. RNA transcripts provided the source from which TCR beta CDR3 regions were amplified. The HTBI primer set drove a first-round RT-PCR of the TCR CDR3. TCRdb re-analysed the multiplex PCR reads in MiXCR, keeping a single row per CDR3 protein. The repertoire consists of about 500,000 distinct CDR3 sequences, with about 46% occurring once and the leading ten covering approximately 44%. The sequence came from an adult woman with Graves' disease, either hyperthyroidism or ophthalmopathy (not recorded which). Sequenced sample: peripheral blood or thyroid tissue (not recorded which). This chain joins TRBV29-1 and TRBJ1-2; D ambiguous. Here the CDR3 reads CSASNYGYTF. CDR3 in DNA: TGCAGCGCGAGTAACTATGGCTACACCTTC.